This TCR beta chain was recovered during a study of shared clonotypes between healthy human individuals. Recent acute infections and vaccinations were absent in the healthy HIV-negative adult donors. The investigators split CD4+ cells into a CD45RA+ naive subset and a CD45RA-negative memory subset. Clones were read by immunoSEQ multiplex PCR, and TCRdb kept only the in-frame ones, dropping some. Here the sample spans hundreds of thousands of clones, roughly 72% being singletons. The CDR3 has 16 residues. Trimming pared 0 bases from V and 8 bases from J, leaving 16 bases between. Germline V gives CDR1 LGHNA, CDR2 YNFKEQ. Findings of the study overall: Naive subsets tended to show greater estimated richness than memory subsets.

Worth noting for this clone: Its antigen is still unknown.

This chain connects TRBV4-2 to TRBJ1-4, with a tentative D call TRBD1 (5 bases). Material: memory CD4+ T cells sorted from blood. Subset: CD45RA-negative fraction. The receptor was isolated from a woman in her 30s in good health. DNA for the CDR3: TGTGCCAGCAGCCAAGATCGTGGCAGGGTATGGGAAAAACTGTTTTTT. It encodes CASSQDRGRVWEKLFF.